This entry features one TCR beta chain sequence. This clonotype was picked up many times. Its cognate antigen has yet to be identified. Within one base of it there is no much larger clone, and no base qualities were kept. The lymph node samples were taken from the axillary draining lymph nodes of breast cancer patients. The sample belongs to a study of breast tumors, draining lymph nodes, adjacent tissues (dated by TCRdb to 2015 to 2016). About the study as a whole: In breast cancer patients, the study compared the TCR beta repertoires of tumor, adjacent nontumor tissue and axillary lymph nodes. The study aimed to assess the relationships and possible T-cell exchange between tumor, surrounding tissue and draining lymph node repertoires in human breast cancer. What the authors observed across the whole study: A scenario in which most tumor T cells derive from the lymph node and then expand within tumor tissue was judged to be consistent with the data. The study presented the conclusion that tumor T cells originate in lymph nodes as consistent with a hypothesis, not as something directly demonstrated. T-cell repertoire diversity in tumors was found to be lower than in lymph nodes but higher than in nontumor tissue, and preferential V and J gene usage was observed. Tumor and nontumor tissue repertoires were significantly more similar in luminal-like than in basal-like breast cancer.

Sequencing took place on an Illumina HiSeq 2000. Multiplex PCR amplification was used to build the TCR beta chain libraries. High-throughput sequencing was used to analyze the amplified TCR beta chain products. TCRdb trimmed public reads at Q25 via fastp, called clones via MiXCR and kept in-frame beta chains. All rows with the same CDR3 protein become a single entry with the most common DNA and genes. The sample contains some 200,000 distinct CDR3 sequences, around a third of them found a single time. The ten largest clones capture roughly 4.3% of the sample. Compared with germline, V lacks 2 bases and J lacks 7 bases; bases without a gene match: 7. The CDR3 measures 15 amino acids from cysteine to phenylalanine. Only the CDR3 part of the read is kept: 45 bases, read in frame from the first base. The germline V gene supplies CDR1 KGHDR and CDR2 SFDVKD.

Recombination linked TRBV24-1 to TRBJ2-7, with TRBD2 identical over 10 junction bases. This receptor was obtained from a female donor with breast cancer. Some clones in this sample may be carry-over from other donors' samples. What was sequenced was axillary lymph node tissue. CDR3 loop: CATSDSASGGREQYF. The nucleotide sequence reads TGTGCCACCAGTGATTCGGCTAGCGGGGGTCGGGAGCAGTACTTC.